The next 4 T cell receptor beta chains were all read from a single sample in a study of sequential checkpoint blockade in melanoma. Treatment: randomized to nivolumab then ipilimumab (arm A) or the reverse (arm B). Sequencing was performed with immunoSEQ multiplex PCR; in TCRdb, only in-frame clones are kept and a portion is missing. Among approximately 20,000 clones listed, approximately 58% were seen once. The sample consisted of CD8+ T cells sorted from blood (inferred from file names), taken from a patient given nivolumab and ipilimumab in sequence. All receptors derive from a human donor with melanoma.

The CDR3 sequence: CATSGLATGQGSWEKLFF. Written as DNA, the CDR3 is TGTGCCACCAGCGGATTAGCCACGGGACAGGGTTCGTGGGAAAAACTGTTTTTT. V and J are TRBV15 and TRBJ1-4; 9 bases match TRBD1. CDR1 is LNHNV, CDR2 YYDKDF, per germline (reference sequence). J gave up 8 bases and V 5 bases, and 18 bases lay outside the gene matches. The CDR3 is 18 residues long.

A few counts support this clone. V is TRBV6-6 and J is TRBJ1-6, with D hard to call. The germline V gene has CDR1 MNHNY and CDR2 SVGAGI (reference sequence). Trimming left V 6 bases short and J 6 bases short, with 15 bases between. CDR3 length equals 15 residues. The CDR3 here is CASRHLTEGNSPLHF. The DNA of the CDR3 is TGTGCCAGCAGACATCTAACAGAGGGTAATTCACCCCTCCACTTT.

There are a few counts of this clone. V usage is TRBV7-2 and J usage is TRBJ2-2; D possibly corresponds to TRBD1 (7 bases). From germline, CDR1 is SGHTA and CDR2 FQGNSA. The V end was cut by 5 bases, the J end by 3 bases, with 19 bases between. CDR3 length: 17 amino acids. The CDR3 DNA reads as TGTGCCAGCAGCCGGGGGTGGGGACAGTCCTACACCGGGGAGCTGTTTTTT. As protein: CASSRGWGQSYTGELFF.

The chain employs TRBV19 and TRBJ1-1, with 10 bases aligning to TRBD1. This CDR3 spans 15 amino acids. CDR1 is LNHDA, CDR2 SQIVND, per germline (reference sequence). Trimming at V came to 4 bases and at J to 3 bases, leaving 5 bases not matched to a gene. CDR3 nucleotides: TGTGCCAGTAGTAGCTCCGGGACAGGGGACACTGAAGCTTTCTTT. Residues: CASSSSGTGDTEAFF.